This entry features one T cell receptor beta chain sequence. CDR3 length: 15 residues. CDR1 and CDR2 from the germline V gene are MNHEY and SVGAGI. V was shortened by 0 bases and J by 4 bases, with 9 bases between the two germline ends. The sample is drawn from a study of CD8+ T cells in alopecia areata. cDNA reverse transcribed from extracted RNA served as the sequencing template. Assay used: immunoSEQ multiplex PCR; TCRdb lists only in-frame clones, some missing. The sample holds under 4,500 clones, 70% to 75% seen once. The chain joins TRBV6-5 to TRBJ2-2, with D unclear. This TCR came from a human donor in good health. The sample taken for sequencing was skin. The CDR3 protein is CASSYSRQATGELFF. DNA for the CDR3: TGTGCCAGCAGTTACTCGAGGCAGGCCACCGGGGAGCTGTTTTTT.